In its sample, the clone carrying this T cell receptor (beta chain) was seen many times. Its antigen is unknown. TCRdb re-derived calls from the multiplex PCR reads in MiXCR, one entry per CDR3 protein. The sample consists of fewer than 85,000 distinct CDR3 sequences, under 25% of them appearing once. The data stem from a study of breast tumors, draining lymph nodes, adjacent tissues. Axillary draining lymph nodes of breast cancer patients supplied the node samples. Whole-study results and caveats: That most tumor T cells come from lymph nodes remained unproven. Tumor TCR diversity was below lymph nodes but above nontumor tissue. Data fit most tumor T cells coming from lymph node, expanding in tumor.

This TCR was recovered from a female donor with breast cancer. Some clones in this sample may be carry-over from other donors' samples. Sequences were obtained from axillary lymph node tissue.

CDR3 sequence (DNA): TGTGCCAGCAGCTTGGGACAGCGAGGGGTTGGGCAGTTCTTC. As protein: CASSLGQRGVGQFF. The chain couples TRBV7-9 to TRBJ2-1; 7 nucleotides align to TRBD1. Per germline, CDR1 SEHNR and CDR2 FQNEAQ (reference sequence). The length of the CDR3 is 14 residues. The V gene end was trimmed by 3 bases and the J gene end by 12 bases; junction bases not matched to a gene: 11.